This is a list of T cell receptor beta chains from one sample in a study of circulating and synovial CD4+ cells in juvenile arthritis. Assay: immunoSEQ multiplex PCR; the TCRdb copy retains only in-frame clones and omits some. The table records about 33,000 clones, nearly 95% of them present only once. Sequencing was carried out using CD4+ T cells from blood. The receptors come from a human donor with juvenile idiopathic arthritis. CDR3s include the opening cysteine and the closing phenylalanine or tryptophan. The D gene is left open where the match is weak. Clone sizes are given selectively: once, few, many, or a class where the clone is expanded.

>TRBV19|TRBJ1-6|-|TRBD1
TGTGCCAGTAGTCTCCGGACAGGAGCTAGTAATTCACCCCTCCACTTT
CASSLRTGASNSPLHF
>TRBV10-3|TRBJ2-1|-|TRBD2
TGTGCCATCACTGGGACTAGCGGGGGTGATGAGCAGTTCTTC
CAITGTSGGDEQFF
>TRBV10-3|TRBJ1-1|-|-
TGTGCCATCAGTGATTTGGCAGACACTGAAGCTTTCTTT
CAISDLADTEAFF
>TRBV29-1|TRBJ2-7|-|TRBD1
TGCAGCGTTGCGGGGTCGGGACAGGGCTACGAGCAGTACTTC
CSVAGSGQGYEQYF
>TRBV7-9|TRBJ1-4|-|-
TGTGCCAGCACCCAGGGTACTAATGAAAAACTGTTTTTT
CASTQGTNEKLFF
>TRBV28|TRBJ1-1|-|-
TGTGCCAGCAGGCCAGGGATAGGGAACACTGAAGCTTTCTTT
CASRPGIGNTEAFF
>TRBV5-4|TRBJ1-3|-|-
TGTGCCAGCAGCTTGGGAGGTCGAGAACACACCATATATTTT
CASSLGGREHTIYF
>TRBV5-4|TRBJ1-1|-|-
TGTGCCAGCAGCCCCCAGGCGGGGGGATTCGCTGAAGCTTTCTTT
CASSPQAGGFAEAFF
>TRBV5-1|TRBJ2-7|once|TRBD2
TGCGCCAGCAGCTTGGAACCGGGGCTAGCGGGGGGACTTCCCTCCTACGAGCAGTACTTC
CASSLEPGLAGGLPSYEQYF
>TRBV28|TRBJ1-5|-|TRBD1
TGTGCCAGCAGCTCCCGACAGGGAAGGAATCAGCCCCAGCATTTT
CASSSRQGRNQPQHF
>TRBV10-3|TRBJ2-2|-|-
TGTGCCATCAGTCATAAGGATTCTTCTAGTGCCGGGGAGCTGTTTTTT
CAISHKDSSSAGELFF
>TRBV7-8|TRBJ2-6|-|-
TGTGCCAGCAGCTTAGTGGGAGTTACTGGGGCCAACGTCCTGACTTTC
CASSLVGVTGANVLTF
>TRBV2|TRBJ2-1|-|-
TGTGCCAGCAGTGCGGGCAGGGGGGAAAGAAACAATGAGCAGTTCTTC
CASSAGRGERNNEQFF
>TRBV27|TRBJ2-5|-|-
TGTGCCAGCAGTTTTGCAGGGGTCGGGGAGACCCAGTACTTC
CASSFAGVGETQYF
>TRBV18|TRBJ1-2|-|-
TGTGCCAGCTCACCAGAGCTAGGGGGTGAGTTGTATGGCTACACCTTC
CASSPELGGELYGYTF
>TRBV19|TRBJ1-5|-|-
TGTGCCAGTAAACAGTACTGGGCGAGCAATCAGCCCCAGCATTTT
CASKQYWASNQPQHF
>TRBV7-2|TRBJ2-7|-|-
TGTGCCAGCAGCTTAGAGCCTATCTCCCCCCTCGAGCAGTACTTC
CASSLEPISPLEQYF
>TRBV9|TRBJ2-1|-|-
TGTGCCAGCAGCGTAGCGGGGTTGAATGAGCAGTTCTTC
CASSVAGLNEQFF
>TRBV11-2|TRBJ2-5|-|-
TGTGCCAGCAGCTTAGGGTTCGGGACCCAGTACTTC
CASSLGFGTQYF
>TRBV30|TRBJ2-5|-|-
TGTGCCTGGAGTGTCGGGGGAGAGACCCAGTACTTC
CAWSVGGETQYF
>TRBV7-2|TRBJ1-5|-|-
TGTGCCAGCAGCTTAGGAGCCAATCAGCCCCAGCATTTT
CASSLGANQPQHF
>TRBV6-6|TRBJ1-2|-|TRBD1
TGTGCCAGCAGTTACCGCGGGACAGAAACTAACTATGGCTACACCTTC
CASSYRGTETNYGYTF
>TRBV7-9|TRBJ1-5|-|TRBD1
TGTGCCAGCAGCTTGGGACAGAATAGCAATCAGCCCCAGCATTTT
CASSLGQNSNQPQHF